The rows below give T cell receptor beta chains drawn from one sample of a study of vaccination effects on CD4 cells after COVID-19. TCRdb's copy holds only in-frame clones and misses some; the assay was immunoSEQ multiplex PCR. The sample yields about 63,000 clones, 60% to 80% seen once. These receptors have no known antigen. The sequences come from CD4+ T cells from PBMCs cultured with HCoV-OC43 spike peptides, collected before COVID-19 vaccination. The receptors come from a human donor who received a COVID-19 vaccine. CDR3s include the opening cysteine and the closing phenylalanine or tryptophan. Fields, in order: clone size, V gene, D gene, J gene, CDR3 DNA, CDR3 protein. The D gene is left open where the match is weak. Rows give clone size only sometimes, using once, few, many, or a class for an expanded clone.

clone size: -
V gene: TRBV9
D gene: TRBD1
J gene: TRBJ1-4
CDR3 DNA: TGTGCCAGCAGTTTGACAGGGGGCTTGGAAAAACTGTTTTTT
CDR3 protein: CASSLTGGLEKLFF

clone size: -
V gene: TRBV5-5
D gene: -
J gene: TRBJ1-5
CDR3 DNA: TGTGCCAGCAGCTTGGAACCGGGACGGAACAATCAGCCCCAGCATTTT
CDR3 protein: CASSLEPGRNNQPQHF

clone size: -
V gene: TRBV2
D gene: TRBD1
J gene: TRBJ1-6
CDR3 DNA: TGTGCCAGCAGTCTTACGACAGGGTCGAATTCACCCCTCCACTTT
CDR3 protein: CASSLTTGSNSPLHF

clone size: once
V gene: TRBV5-8
D gene: -
J gene: TRBJ2-2
CDR3 DNA: TGTGCCAGCAGCTCCCCTTCGGGACAAGACACCGGGGAGCTGTTTTTT
CDR3 protein: CASSSPSGQDTGELFF

clone size: -
V gene: TRBV27
D gene: -
J gene: TRBJ2-5
CDR3 DNA: TGTGCCAGCAAAGGAGCGGGCGCAGAGACCCAGTACTTC
CDR3 protein: CASKGAGAETQYF

clone size: -
V gene: TRBV11-2
D gene: -
J gene: TRBJ2-5
CDR3 DNA: TGTGCCAGCAGCCCACGAGGACAGCCCTGGGGGGAGACCCAGTACTTC
CDR3 protein: CASSPRGQPWGETQYF

clone size: -
V gene: TRBV24-1
D gene: -
J gene: TRBJ2-2
CDR3 DNA: TGTGCCACCAGTGATGCCGGGCTAAACACCGGGGAGCTGTTTTTT
CDR3 protein: CATSDAGLNTGELFF

clone size: -
V gene: TRBV6-5
D gene: -
J gene: TRBJ2-3
CDR3 DNA: TGTGCCAGCACTGCGGCCTACACAGATACGCAGTATTTT
CDR3 protein: CASTAAYTDTQYF

clone size: -
V gene: TRBV5-1
D gene: -
J gene: TRBJ2-1
CDR3 DNA: TGCGCCAGCAGAGCCCAAACCTCTTTCGCCGAGAGGAATGAGCAGTTCTTC
CDR3 protein: CASRAQTSFAERNEQFF

clone size: -
V gene: TRBV6-6
D gene: -
J gene: TRBJ1-2
CDR3 DNA: TGTGCCAGCACGTGGACAGACGTACGGTATGGCTACACCTTC
CDR3 protein: CASTWTDVRYGYTF

clone size: -
V gene: TRBV3-1/TRBV3-2
D gene: -
J gene: TRBJ1-2
CDR3 DNA: TGTGCCAGCAGCCAAGGCGGTGGGGGGGTAGATGGCTACACCTTC
CDR3 protein: CASSQGGGGVDGYTF

clone size: -
V gene: TRBV12-5
D gene: -
J gene: TRBJ2-2
CDR3 DNA: TGTGCTAGTGGTTTCTGGGGATACACCGGGGAGCTGTTTTTT
CDR3 protein: CASGFWGYTGELFF

clone size: few
V gene: TRBV10-3
D gene: TRBD2
J gene: TRBJ2-3
CDR3 DNA: TGTGCCATCAAAGGTGTGGCGGGAGCCACAGATACGCAGTATTTT
CDR3 protein: CAIKGVAGATDTQYF

clone size: -
V gene: TRBV29-1
D gene: -
J gene: TRBJ1-6
CDR3 DNA: TGCAGCGCTCCACAACGGGACCGCCCCTGTGGAGGTTCACCCCTCCACTTT
CDR3 protein: CSAPQRDRPCGGSPLHF

clone size: -
V gene: TRBV30
D gene: -
J gene: TRBJ2-3
CDR3 DNA: TGTGCCTGGAGTCCCGGCACAGATACGCAGTATTTT
CDR3 protein: CAWSPGTDTQYF

clone size: -
V gene: TRBV6-5
D gene: -
J gene: TRBJ1-4
CDR3 DNA: TGTGCCAGCAGTTACTCGAGGCAGGAAAAACTGTTTTTT
CDR3 protein: CASSYSRQEKLFF

clone size: -
V gene: TRBV20-1
D gene: TRBD2
J gene: TRBJ2-4
CDR3 DNA: TGCAGTGCTAGTTGGACTAGCGGGGGACTAGCCAAAAACATTCAGTACTTC
CDR3 protein: CSASWTSGGLAKNIQYF

clone size: few
V gene: TRBV7-9
D gene: TRBD1
J gene: TRBJ1-4
CDR3 DNA: TGTGCCAGCAGCCCCGCCGGGACAGGGTATGAAAAACTGTTTTTT
CDR3 protein: CASSPAGTGYEKLFF

clone size: -
V gene: TRBV7-2
D gene: -
J gene: TRBJ2-3
CDR3 DNA: TGTGCCAGCAGCCAAAATACGGACGGATACTACACAGATACGCAGTATTTT
CDR3 protein: CASSQNTDGYYTDTQYF

clone size: -
V gene: TRBV2
D gene: TRBD2
J gene: TRBJ2-3
CDR3 DNA: TGTGCCAGCAGTCCTAGCGGGGGGCCCGATACGCAGTATTTT
CDR3 protein: CASSPSGGPDTQYF

clone size: -
V gene: TRBV15
D gene: -
J gene: TRBJ2-1
CDR3 DNA: TGTGCCACCAGCTGGGGACTGGGTGAGCAGTTCTTC
CDR3 protein: CATSWGLGEQFF

clone size: -
V gene: TRBV6-5
D gene: TRBD1
J gene: TRBJ1-1
CDR3 DNA: TGTGCCAGCAGTTACCTGGGACAGGGGGTCACTGAAGCTTTCTTT
CDR3 protein: CASSYLGQGVTEAFF

clone size: -
V gene: TRBV9
D gene: -
J gene: TRBJ2-5
CDR3 DNA: TGTGCCAGCAGCGTGGACAGACAAGAGACCCAGTACTTC
CDR3 protein: CASSVDRQETQYF

clone size: -
V gene: TRBV7-9
D gene: -
J gene: TRBJ1-1
CDR3 DNA: TGTGCCAGCAGCTTACAGGGCCGGACTGAAGCTTTCTTT
CDR3 protein: CASSLQGRTEAFF

clone size: -
V gene: TRBV19
D gene: -
J gene: TRBJ1-6
CDR3 DNA: TGTGCCAGTAAGGGAGGGCCTCAGGGCTATAATTCACCCCTCCACTTT
CDR3 protein: CASKGGPQGYNSPLHF

clone size: few
V gene: TRBV7-7
D gene: -
J gene: TRBJ2-2
CDR3 DNA: TGTGCCAGCAGCCCGGACCGAACCGGGGAGCTGTTTTTT
CDR3 protein: CASSPDRTGELFF